One and the same sample provided the 8 T cell receptor beta chains below, sequenced in a study of liver allograft versus peripheral blood T cells. Study context: The authors compared T cell receptor repertoires in transplanted livers with those in the peripheral blood of recipients.

TCRdb reprocessed the reads with MiXCR, giving one entry per CDR3 protein. The data hold 5,500 to 7,000 distinct CDR3 sequences, with approximately 15% observed a single time. These receptors were obtained from a human patient who had a liver transplant. Some of the T cells may derive from the graft donor.

This clonotype was seen ten or more times. The chain combines TRBV5-6 with TRBJ1-2; 7 nucleotides align to TRBD1. The germline V gene encodes CDR1 SGHDT and CDR2 YYEEEE. CDR3 size: 15 residues. Unmatched junction bases numbered 8, after V lost 2 bases and J lost 4 bases. The CDR3 sequence is CASSFYRGAVYGYTF. The CDR3, as DNA: TGTGCCAGCAGCTTTTACAGGGGTGCTGTCTATGGCTACACCTTC.

The rearrangement joins TRBV11-2 to TRBJ2-7; D may be TRBD2 (6 bases). This CDR3 contains 15 residues. The V end lost 4 bases, the J end lost 2 bases, and 15 bases lay between the germline ends. Germline loops: CDR1 SGHAT, CDR2 FQNNGV. CDR3 sequence: CASSYGGELAYEQYF. DNA for the CDR3: TGTGCCAGCAGCTATGGCGGGGAACTTGCCTACGAGCAGTACTTC.

In this sample, this clonotype turned up many times. This chain joins TRBV27 and TRBJ1-5; 7 nucleotides line up with TRBD1. The germline V gene encodes CDR1 MNHEY and CDR2 SMNVEV (reference sequence). The CDR3 covers 17 residues. J was trimmed by 3 bases and V by 0 bases; bases with no gene match: 8. CDR3 amino acids: CASSLSVGTENNQPQHF. As DNA, the CDR3 is TGTGCCAGCAGTTTATCCGTCGGGACAGAGAACAATCAGCCCCAGCATTTT.

In this sample, this clonotype is medium-sized. This chain connects TRBV13 to TRBJ1-1; D gene ambiguous. V was cut by 3 bases and J by 9 bases, with 14 bases left in between. CDR3 length: 13 residues. CDR1 and CDR2 (germline): PRHDT, FYEKMQ (reference sequence). CDR3 sequence (DNA): TGTGCCAGCAGCTTTTACCCGCAGGAGCAAGCTTTCTTT. Its protein product is CASSFYPQEQAFF.

There are a few counts of this clonotype. The chain has TRBV28 and TRBJ2-7, with D possibly being TRBD2 (5 bases). In germline, CDR1 is MDHEN, CDR2 SYDVKM. CDR3 length: 14 residues. Between the trimmed V and J ends, which lost 6 bases and 4 bases, there was a span of 16 bases. Written as DNA, the CDR3 is TGTGCCAGCAGCCTTGGACTCGGCGGATACGAGCAGTACTTC. It codes for CASSLGLGGYEQYF. The full variable domain, rest sourced from reference TRBV28 and TRBJ2-7, is DVKVTQSSRYLVKRTGEKVFLECVQDMDHENMFWYRQDPGLGLRLIYFSYDVKMKEKGDIPEGYSVSREKKERFSLILESASTNQTSMYLCASSLGLGGYEQYFGPGTRLTVT.

This clonotype was observed at least ten times. The chain links TRBV27 to TRBJ2-3; 10 bases agree with TRBD1. The CDR3 covers 16 residues. Germline-derived CDR1 and CDR2 are MNHEY and SMNVEV (reference sequence). J gave up 3 bases and V 3 bases, and 6 bases lay outside the gene matches. CDR3 sequence (DNA): TGTGCCAGCAGTTTGACAGGGGGCGCGCGGACAGATACGCAGTATTTT. It yields the protein CASSLTGGARTDTQYF.

The rearrangement uses TRBV6-5 and TRBJ2-7; D ambiguous. Trimming removed 2 bases from V and 2 bases from J, with 7 bases in between. CDR1 and CDR2 (germline): MNHEY, SVGAGI. This CDR3 is 13 amino acids long. This CDR3 is CASSYRLTYEQYF. The CDR3 DNA reads TGTGCCAGCAGTTACAGGCTGACCTACGAGCAGTACTTC.

In its sample, this clonotype was seen a few times. The CDR3 DNA sequence: TGTGCCAGCAGCGCTGGGGACAGCGACTCCTACAATGAGCAGTTCTTC. It specifies CASSAGDSDSYNEQFF. The genes are TRBV9 and TRBJ2-1; 7 bases match TRBD1. This CDR3 is built from 16 residues. The ends lost 3 bases at V and 0 bases at J; junction bases unmatched: 6. Per germline, CDR1 SGDLS and CDR2 YYNGEE. Full variable domain (missing parts from reference TRBV9 and TRBJ2-1): DSGVTQTPKHLITATGQRVTLRCSPRSGDLSVYWYQQSLDQGLQFLIQYYNGEERAKGNILERFSAQQFPDLHSELNLSSLELGDSALYFCASSAGDSDSYNEQFFGPGTRLTVL.